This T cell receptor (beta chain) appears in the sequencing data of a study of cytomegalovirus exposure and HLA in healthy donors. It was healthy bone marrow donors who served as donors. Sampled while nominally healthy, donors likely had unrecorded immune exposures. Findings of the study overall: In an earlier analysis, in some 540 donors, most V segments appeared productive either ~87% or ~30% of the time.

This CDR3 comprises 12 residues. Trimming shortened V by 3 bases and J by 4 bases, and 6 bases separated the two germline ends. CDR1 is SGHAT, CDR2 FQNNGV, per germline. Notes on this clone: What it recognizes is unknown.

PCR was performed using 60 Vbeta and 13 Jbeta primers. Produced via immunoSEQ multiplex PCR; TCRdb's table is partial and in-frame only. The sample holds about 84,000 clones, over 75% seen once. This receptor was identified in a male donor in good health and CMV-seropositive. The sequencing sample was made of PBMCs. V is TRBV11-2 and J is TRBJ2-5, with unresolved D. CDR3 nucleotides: TGTGCCAGCAGCTTCAACGGAGAGACCCAGTACTTC. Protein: CASSFNGETQYF.